The T cell receptor (beta chain) described here comes from a study of blood T cell repertoires in COVID-19. Overall study context: Collection of acute and convalescent COVID-19 samples took place in the United States, Italy and Spain. In each case, the material was cDNA or gDNA derived from T cells, B-cell-depleted T cells, or PBMCs.

Authors' processing steps: Amplification of reference gene primers provided the estimated nucleated cell counts. TCRdb keeps only in-frame clones here, not all; method: immunoSEQ multiplex PCR. Clone size and the V and J calls come from that table; the DNA yielded D and trimming. The sample holds about 210,000 clones; about 89% are singletons and the top ten take about 4.8%. This CDR3 has 13 amino acids. Trimming shortened V by 2 bases and J by 5 bases, and 8 bases separated the two germline ends. Germline lookup yields CDR1 SGDLS and CDR2 YYNGEE. The receptor comes from a woman aged 35 to 49 with acute or convalescent COVID-19. The V and J genes are TRBV9 and TRBJ1-5, with D possibly being TRBD1 (5 bases). Sequencing used peripheral blood. The CDR3 here is CASSVGRDQPQHF. In DNA form, the CDR3 reads TGTGCCAGCAGCGTGGGGCGAGATCAGCCCCAGCATTTT.